The 32 T cell receptor beta chains presented below share a single source sample, sequenced in a study of identifying expanded T cells in peripheral blood. Here immunoSEQ multiplex PCR was the method, and the copy in TCRdb shows in-frame clones only, minus some. Here the sample spans about 100,000 clones, 80% to 90% being singletons. Sample: blood. These TCRs come from a person between 18 and 75 years old in good health.

The rearrangement joins TRBV29-1 to TRBJ2-5; 9 positions agree with TRBD1. V trimming: 7 bases; J trimming: 5 bases; junction bases outside the gene matches: 5. Germline V gene sequence: CDR1 SQVTM, CDR2 ANQGSEA. The CDR3 is 12 residues long. CDR3 sequence (DNA): TGCAGCGCGGACAGGGGACGGGAGACCCAGTACTTC. This codes for CSADRGRETQYF.

This sequence joins TRBV7-2 and TRBJ1-2; TRBD1 agrees at 9 bases. The V segment lost 5 bases and the J segment 7 bases; nucleotides outside the gene matches: 14. The CDR3 consists of 16 residues. Germline CDR1 SGHTA, CDR2 FQGNSA. CDR3 loop: CASSPPGTGSVGGYTF. The CDR3 nucleotides are TGTGCCAGCAGCCCACCCGGGACAGGGAGTGTGGGTGGCTACACCTTC. Full variable domain (missing parts from reference TRBV7-2 and TRBJ1-2): GAGVSQSPSNKVTEKGKDVELRCDPISGHTALYWYRQSLGQGLEFLIYFQGNSAPDKSGLPSDRFSAERTGGSVSTLTIQRTQQEDSAVYLCASSPPGTGSVGGYTFGSGTRLTVV.

The V and J genes are TRBV7-9 and TRBJ1-4, with 7 bases that match TRBD1. V gave up 5 bases and J gave up 7 bases; unmatched junction bases: 7. This CDR3 is 14 amino acids long. Germline V gene data show CDR1 as SEHNR and CDR2 as FQNEAQ (reference sequence). The DNA for the CDR3 is TGTGCCAGCAGCCCCCGACAGGGTGGTGAAAAACTGTTTTTT. Translation gives CASSPRQGGEKLFF.

This clone turned up a few times. The chain has TRBV9 and TRBJ2-2; a weak D match, TRBD1 (6 bases). This CDR3 region has 14 residues. CDR1 is SGDLS, CDR2 YYNGEE, per germline. Trimming removed 7 bases at V and 2 bases at J, with 12 bases between. CDR3 nucleotide sequence: TGTGCCAGCCAGCACAGGGTTAACACCGGGGAGCTGTTTTTT. This gives the protein CASQHRVNTGELFF.

The chain uses TRBV7-2 and TRBJ2-1; weak D call: TRBD2 (6 bases). Per germline, CDR1 SGHTA and CDR2 FQGNSA. V gave up 5 bases and J gave up 6 bases, with 14 bases separating them. This CDR3 comprises 14 residues. CDR3 sequence: CASSHGGSVNEQFF. CDR3 nucleotides: TGTGCCAGCAGCCACGGGGGTTCGGTCAATGAGCAGTTCTTC. Variable domain in full (rest from reference TRBV7-2 and TRBJ2-1): GAGVSQSPSNKVTEKGKDVELRCDPISGHTALYWYRQSLGQGLEFLIYFQGNSAPDKSGLPSDRFSAERTGGSVSTLTIQRTQQEDSAVYLCASSHGGSVNEQFFGPGTRLTVL.

This chain uses TRBV6-5 with TRBJ1-1, with TRBD1 as a possible D gene (5 bases). Germline V gene data show CDR1 as MNHEY and CDR2 as SVGAGI. The CDR3 extends over 16 amino acids. Trimming removed 1 base from V and 0 bases from J, with 12 bases in between. Here the CDR3 reads CASSYFGGAMNTEAFF. Here the CDR3 DNA reads TGTGCCAGCAGTTACTTTGGGGGTGCGATGAACACTGAAGCTTTCTTT.

The V call is TRBV10-3, the J call TRBJ1-5; no reliable D call. V gave up 0 bases and J gave up 4 bases, with 10 bases separating them. This CDR3 is 15 amino acids long. CDR1 is ENHRY, CDR2 SYGVKD, per germline. DNA of the CDR3: TGTGCCATCAGTGAGTCCGAACAGCCAAATCAGCCCCAGCATTTT. The encoded protein is CAISESEQPNQPQHF.

The chain employs TRBV29-1 and TRBJ2-1; possibly TRBD2 for D (6 bases). V shed 4 bases and J shed 5 bases, with 15 bases lying between them. CDR1 is SQVTM, CDR2 ANQGSEA, per germline. The CDR3 has 14 amino acids. The CDR3 region has the DNA TGCAGCGTTGGGTCGCTAGCGTCCCACAATGAGCAGTTCTTC. It codes for CSVGSLASHNEQFF.

The chain couples TRBV7-3 to TRBJ2-7; 8 bases are a match to TRBD1. Germline loops: CDR1 SGHTA, CDR2 FQGTGA. Trimming removed 2 bases from V and 2 bases from J; junction bases left unmatched: 14. The CDR3 covers 18 residues. The CDR3: CASSLARAGGAGTYEQYF. The CDR3, as DNA: TGTGCCAGCAGCTTAGCGCGGGCAGGGGGCGCTGGGACCTACGAGCAGTACTTC.

V is TRBV21-1 and J is TRBJ1-5. TRBV21-1 is tagged as a pseudogene. The CDR3 covers 17 residues. This CDR3 is CASSPNIEDYSNQPQHF. CDR3 coding DNA: TGTGCCAGCAGTCCAAATATAGAAGATTATAGCAATCAGCCCCAGCATTTT.

The DNA of the CDR3 is TGTGCCAGCAGCGCCCGGTACATTGGTCCCGGGCCCCTCCACTTT. Its translation is CASSARYIGPGPLHF. V and J are TRBV9 and TRBJ1-6; D not resolved. The CDR3 runs 15 residues. Per the germline V gene, CDR1 is SGDLS and CDR2 is YYNGEE. The germline V and J ends were trimmed by 3 bases and 13 bases, with 20 bases remaining between them.

The chain combines TRBV14 with TRBJ2-2; D perhaps matches TRBD1 (5 bases). The CDR3 covers 17 residues. Trimming removed 4 bases from V and 1 base from J, with 16 bases in between. Germline V gene sequence: CDR1 SGHDN, CDR2 FVKESK. The CDR3 region has the DNA TGTGCCAGCAGCCGGGCCCCGAAGGGGAAGAACACCGGGGAGCTGTTTTTT. Its translation: CASSRAPKGKNTGELFF. The full variable domain, with the rest looked up from reference TRBV14 and TRBJ2-2, is EAGVTQFPSHSVIEKGQTVTLRCDPISGHDNLYWYRRVMGKEIKFLLHFVKESKQDESGMPNNRFLAERTGGTYSTLKVQPAELEDSGVYFCASSRAPKGKNTGELFFGEGSRLTVL.

This rearrangement joins TRBV9 to TRBJ2-5; 8 bases fit TRBD1. Germline V gene data show CDR1 as SGDLS and CDR2 as YYNGEE. The CDR3 spans 17 residues. V was clipped by 0 bases and J by 2 bases; unmatched bases: 9. In DNA, the CDR3 is TGTGCCAGCAGCGTAGGGATAACAGGGACAGGACAAGAGACCCAGTACTTC. It specifies CASSVGITGTGQETQYF.

The rearrangement links TRBV7-2 to TRBJ2-1, with D unresolved. Trimming removed 1 base at V and 0 bases at J, with 13 bases between. The CDR3 contains 17 residues. Germline values: CDR1 SGHTA, CDR2 FQGNSA. This chain's CDR3 is CASSLVGSAYSYNEQFF. Here the CDR3 DNA reads TGTGCCAGCAGCTTAGTGGGCAGCGCCTACTCCTACAATGAGCAGTTCTTC.

The V gene is TRBV27, the J gene TRBJ2-1; 7 bases are shared with TRBD2. V lost 6 bases, J lost 5 bases, and 10 bases stayed unmatched. The CDR3 is 15 amino acids. Germline V CDR1 and CDR2: MNHEY, SMNVEV (reference sequence). The chain's CDR3 is CASRRDYFSDNEQFF. Written as DNA, the CDR3 is TGTGCCAGCAGGAGGGACTACTTTTCAGACAATGAGCAGTTCTTC.

The CDR3 nucleotides read TGTGCCATCAGTGACACCGCTCTCAAGAAGGCCAACGTCCTGACTTTC. Protein product: CAISDTALKKANVLTF. The genes are TRBV10-3 and TRBJ2-6; D remains unclear. V was cut by 3 bases and J by 6 bases, with 15 bases left in between. Germline assignment: CDR1 ENHRY and CDR2 SYGVKD. The length of the CDR3 is 16 residues.

The table lists this clone with a count of one. CDR3 sequence: CASSRDTYEQYF. The DNA of the CDR3 is TGTGCCAGCAGCCGGGACACCTACGAGCAGTACTTC. This chain uses TRBV5-6 with TRBJ2-7; D possibly corresponds to TRBD1 (6 bases). The CDR3 contains 12 residues. Germline-derived CDR1 and CDR2 are SGHDT and YYEEEE. V was shortened by 4 bases and J by 2 bases, with 7 bases between the two germline ends.

J is TRBJ1-2 and V is TRBV4-3, with 9 bases that match TRBD1. J lost 6 bases, V lost 0 bases, and 14 bases had no gene match. The V gene's germline CDR1 is LGHNA and CDR2 YSLEER. The CDR3 has 18 amino acids. The CDR3 bases are TGCGCCAGCAGCCAAGATACGGACAGGGGCAGTTGGCAAGATGGCTACACCTTC. It encodes CASSQDTDRGSWQDGYTF.

The CDR3 DNA follows: TGTGCCAGCAGTTTATCAATGGGGGTGACTGAAGCTTTCTTT. Translation: CASSLSMGVTEAFF. The rearrangement joins TRBV27 to TRBJ1-1, with D possibly being TRBD1 (5 bases). V was shortened by 0 bases and J by 5 bases, with 10 bases between the two germline ends. The CDR3 length is 14 residues. The germline V gene has CDR1 MNHEY and CDR2 SMNVEV (reference sequence).

This chain connects TRBV6-5 to TRBJ2-5; D remains ambiguous. The CDR3 consists of 14 residues. Germline V gives CDR1 MNHEY, CDR2 SVGAGI. Trimming removed 6 bases from V and 5 bases from J, with 16 bases in between. The chain's CDR3 is CASRQNPLVETQYF. CDR3 coding DNA: TGTGCCAGCAGACAAAATCCGCTTGTGGAGACCCAGTACTTC.

The chain uses TRBV2 and TRBJ1-2; D perhaps matches TRBD1 (5 bases). The CDR3 contains 17 residues. Germline V gene sequence: CDR1 SNHLY, CDR2 FYNNEI. V was pared by 8 bases and J by 1 base, with 23 bases between. The CDR3 DNA follows: TGTGCCAGCCTCACTTGGGGCGGAGACGATATTAACTATGGCTACACCTTC. This sequence encodes CASLTWGGDDINYGYTF.

The chain is built from TRBV19 and TRBJ1-2; D is possibly TRBD1 (5 bases). CDR3 length: 16 amino acids. Germline-derived CDR1 and CDR2 are LNHDA and SQIVND (reference sequence). V shed 7 bases and J shed 1 base, with 19 bases lying between them. The CDR3 sequence is CASTRSGYGGNYGYTF. The CDR3 DNA reads TGTGCCAGTACCCGATCAGGGTATGGTGGTAACTATGGCTACACCTTC. Drawing the rest from reference TRBV19 and TRBJ1-2, the complete variable domain is DGGITQSPKYLFRKEGQNVTLSCEQNLNHDAMYWYRQDPGQGLRLIYYSQIVNDFQKGDIAEGYSVSREKKESFPLTVTSAQKNPTAFYLCASTRSGYGGNYGYTFGSGTRLTVV.

The chain employs TRBV7-9 and TRBJ2-7, with D uncertain. The CDR3 extends over 14 amino acids. Trimming left V 3 bases short and J 0 bases short, with 9 bases between. Germline loops: CDR1 SEHNR, CDR2 FQNEAQ (reference sequence). CDR3 amino acids: CASSFSGNSYEQYF. The DNA of the CDR3 is TGTGCCAGCAGCTTCTCTGGCAACTCCTACGAGCAGTACTTC.

The chain employs TRBV9 and TRBJ1-3; no clear D gene. The V end lost 4 bases, the J end lost 5 bases, and 13 bases lay between the germline ends. CDR1 and CDR2 (germline): SGDLS, YYNGEE. This CDR3 comprises 14 residues. The CDR3 is CASSPLGGRNTIYF. CDR3 in DNA: TGTGCCAGCAGCCCACTCGGCGGAAGAAACACCATATATTTT.

There are a few counts of this clone. V is TRBV19 and J is TRBJ2-7, with 7 nucleotides matching TRBD1. This CDR3 contains 13 residues. V lost 6 bases to trimming and J lost 7 bases; unmatched junction nucleotides: 9. Germline V gene data show CDR1 as LNHDA and CDR2 as SQIVND (reference sequence). The CDR3 DNA reads as TGTGCCAGTAGAGAGACAGGGTTGAGGGAGCAGTACTTC. Translating gives CASRETGLREQYF. The whole variable domain, remainder taken from reference TRBV19 and TRBJ2-7, is DGGITQSPKYLFRKEGQNVTLSCEQNLNHDAMYWYRQDPGQGLRLIYYSQIVNDFQKGDIAEGYSVSREKKESFPLTVTSAQKNPTAFYLCASRETGLREQYFGPGTRLTVT.

This rearrangement joins TRBV4-2 to TRBJ1-1, with D maybe TRBD1 (6 bases). V lost 4 bases to trimming and J lost 1 base, with 25 bases between them. This CDR3 has 19 amino acids. CDR1 LGHNA and CDR2 YNFKEQ come from the germline V gene. The chain's CDR3 is CASSPLLGGGLQANTEAFF. The CDR3 bases are TGTGCCAGCAGCCCCCTGCTGGGAGGGGGACTCCAAGCGAACACTGAAGCTTTCTTT.

The rearrangement uses TRBV5-1 and TRBJ1-1; TRBD1 matches at 7 bases. CDR3 length equals 12 residues. V was clipped by 3 bases and J by 8 bases; unmatched bases: 4. Germline lookup yields CDR1 SGHRS and CDR2 YFSETQ. This CDR3 reads CASSSGTVEAFF. Written as DNA, the CDR3 is TGCGCCAGCAGCTCCGGGACAGTAGAAGCTTTCTTT.

The chain carries TRBV7-3 and TRBJ1-5; D is unclear. This CDR3 has 13 amino acids. V was cut by 1 base and J by 7 bases, with 8 bases left in between. In germline, CDR1 is SGHTA, CDR2 FQGTGA. CDR3: CASSLNGGQPQHF. In DNA form, the CDR3 reads TGTGCCAGCAGCTTAAACGGCGGGCAGCCCCAGCATTTT.

The CDR3 coding sequence is TGTGCCAGCAGTTACTCTACCTCCGTGGATACGCAGTATTTT. It specifies CASSYSTSVDTQYF. V is TRBV6-6 and J is TRBJ2-3; no reliable D call. The CDR3 is made up of 14 amino acids. V lost 0 bases, J lost 6 bases, and 10 bases lay in between. The germline V gene encodes CDR1 MNHNY and CDR2 SVGAGI (reference sequence).

The gene calls are TRBV6-6 and TRBJ2-3; TRBD2 matches 13 bases. CDR1 is MNHNY and CDR2 is SVGAGI in the germline V gene (reference sequence). J gave up 3 bases and V 4 bases, and 4 bases lay outside the gene matches. This CDR3 is built from 16 residues. The CDR3 spells CASSSPTSGGTDTQYF. CDR3 DNA: TGTGCCAGCAGTTCCCCGACTAGCGGGGGGACAGATACGCAGTATTTT.

The chain carries TRBV10-3 and TRBJ1-1; D gene uncertain. V lost 5 bases, J lost 9 bases, and 13 bases lay in between. The length of the CDR3 is 12 residues. CDR1 and CDR2 from the germline V gene are ENHRY and SYGVKD. Here the CDR3 DNA reads TGTGCCATCAGTCCCGGCGAGACAAAAGCTTTCTTT. Translating it yields CAISPGETKAFF.

The chain has TRBV14 and TRBJ2-3; either TRBD1 or TRBD2 may fit D (5 bases each). This CDR3 has 18 amino acids. CDR1 is SGHDN, CDR2 FVKESK, per germline. Trimming pared 0 bases from V and 0 bases from J, leaving 16 bases between. CDR3 in amino acids: CASSQDISRGGSTDTQYF. The CDR3 nucleotides read TGTGCCAGCAGCCAAGACATTTCCCGGGGCGGGAGCACAGATACGCAGTATTTT.